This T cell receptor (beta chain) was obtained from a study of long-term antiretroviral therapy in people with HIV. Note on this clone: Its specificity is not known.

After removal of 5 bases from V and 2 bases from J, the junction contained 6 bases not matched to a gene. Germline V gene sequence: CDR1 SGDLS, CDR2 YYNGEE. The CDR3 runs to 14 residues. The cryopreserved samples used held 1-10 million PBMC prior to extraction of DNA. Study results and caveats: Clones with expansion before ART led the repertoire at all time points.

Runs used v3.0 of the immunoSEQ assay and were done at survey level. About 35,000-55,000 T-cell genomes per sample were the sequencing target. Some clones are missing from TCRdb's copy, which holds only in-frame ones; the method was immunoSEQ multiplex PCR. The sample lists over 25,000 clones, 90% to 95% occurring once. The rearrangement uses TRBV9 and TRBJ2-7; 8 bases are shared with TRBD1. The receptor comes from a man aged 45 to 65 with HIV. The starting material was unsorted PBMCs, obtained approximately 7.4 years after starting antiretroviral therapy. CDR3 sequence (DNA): TGTGCCAGCAGTCCTCCACAGGGGGCCTACGAGCAGTACTTC. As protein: CASSPPQGAYEQYF.